The rows below give T cell receptor beta chains drawn from one sample of a study of blood T cell repertoires in COVID-19. Some clones are missing from TCRdb's copy, which holds only in-frame ones; the method was immunoSEQ multiplex PCR. The table includes about 360,000 clones, 80% to 90% detected once. The sample comprised PBMCs or T cells enriched from blood (not recorded which). These receptors all come from a young man who had recovered from COVID-19. CDR3s include the opening cysteine and the closing phenylalanine or tryptophan. The D gene is left open where the match is weak. Some rows mark clone size as missing; the rest say once, few, many or name a class of expanded clone.

V	D	J	size	CDR3	DNA
TRBV14	TRBD1	TRBJ2-5	NA	CASSQEGRGPGETQYF	TGTGCCAGCAGCCAAGAGGGCAGGGGGCCTGGAGAGACCCAGTACTTC
TRBV3-1/TRBV3-2	NA	TRBJ1-3	NA	CASSRSRDTAFDTIYF	TGTGCCAGCAGCCGGAGCCGGGACACTGCATTTGACACCATATATTTT
TRBV19	NA	TRBJ1-5	NA	CATDPGGQILLSNQPQHF	TGTGCCACCGACCCGGGTGGACAGATCCTCCTTAGCAATCAGCCCCAGCATTTT
TRBV5-1	NA	TRBJ1-1	NA	CASSYPRGNTEAFF	TGCGCCAGCAGCTACCCTCGGGGGAACACTGAAGCTTTCTTT
TRBV19	TRBD1	TRBJ2-7	NA	CASSTGKTYEQYF	TGTGCCAGCTCGACAGGGAAGACCTACGAGCAGTACTTC
TRBV10-3	NA	TRBJ2-7	NA	CAISGTETPEQYF	TGTGCCATCAGTGGGACAGAGACCCCCGAGCAGTACTTC
TRBV9	NA	TRBJ2-7	NA	CASSVEDSPYEQYF	TGTGCCAGCAGCGTAGAAGACAGCCCCTACGAGCAGTACTTC
TRBV18	NA	TRBJ2-7	NA	CASSPNSNSFYEQYF	TGTGCCAGCTCACCGAACAGCAATAGTTTCTACGAGCAGTACTTC
TRBV6-5	NA	TRBJ2-7	NA	CASTARTDPYEQYF	TGTGCCAGCACCGCTCGCACAGACCCCTACGAGCAGTACTTC
TRBV7-9	NA	TRBJ1-1	NA	CASSLADSGEAFF	TGTGCCAGCAGCTTAGCAGACTCCGGGGAAGCTTTCTTT
TRBV6-5	NA	TRBJ2-7	NA	CASSRTVLNEQYF	TGTGCCAGCAGCCGGACAGTTCTCAACGAGCAGTACTTC
TRBV7-7	NA	TRBJ1-6	NA	CASTGAYNSPLHF	TGTGCCAGCACGGGGGCCTATAATTCACCCCTCCACTTT
TRBV7-6	NA	TRBJ2-7	NA	CASSSPNYEQYF	TGTGCCAGCAGCTCCCCTAATTACGAGCAGTACTTC
TRBV19	NA	TRBJ1-6	few	CASSDNRDSPLHF	TGTGCCAGTAGTGATAACAGGGATTCACCCCTCCACTTT
TRBV2	NA	TRBJ2-7	once	CALGHPISSYEQYF	TGTGCCTTGGGACACCCTATTAGCTCCTACGAGCAGTACTTC
TRBV7-8	TRBD1	TRBJ1-4	NA	CASSFRDRDEKLFF	TGTGCCAGCAGCTTCCGGGACAGGGATGAAAAACTGTTTTTT
TRBV4-1	NA	TRBJ1-4	NA	CASSQDPWGEVNEKLFF	TGCGCCAGCAGCCAAGACCCTTGGGGGGAGGTTAATGAAAAACTGTTTTTT
TRBV3-1/TRBV3-2	TRBD1	TRBJ2-1	NA	CASSRTGGSEQFF	TGTGCCAGCAGCCGCACAGGGGGGAGTGAGCAGTTCTTC
TRBV7-2	NA	TRBJ1-6	NA	CASRMTADNSPLHF	TGTGCCAGCAGAATGACAGCCGATAATTCACCCCTCCACTTT
TRBV9	NA	TRBJ1-2	NA	CASYHGRWGYTF	TGTGCCAGCTACCATGGGCGTTGGGGCTACACCTTC
TRBV5-1	NA	TRBJ2-1	NA	CASSLGSASYNEQFF	TGCGCCAGCAGCTTGGGAAGCGCTTCCTACAATGAGCAGTTCTTC
TRBV5-4	TRBD2	TRBJ2-4	once	CATSVGGSLAKNIQYF	TGTGCCACCTCAGTGGGGGGGTCGTTAGCCAAAAACATTCAGTACTTC
TRBV2	NA	TRBJ2-5	NA	CASSAGPGTQYF	TGTGCCAGCAGTGCAGGCCCTGGGACCCAGTACTTC
TRBV18	NA	TRBJ2-1	NA	CASSPVANEQFF	TGTGCCAGCTCACCAGTCGCGAATGAGCAGTTCTTC
TRBV9	NA	TRBJ1-4	NA	CASSVPGSNEKLFF	TGTGCCAGCAGCGTGCCAGGGTCGAATGAAAAACTGTTTTTT
TRBV5-6	TRBD1	TRBJ1-2	once	CASSLVLVTGGGYTF	TGTGCCAGCAGCTTGGTTCTTGTGACAGGGGGTGGCTACACCTTC
TRBV7-3	TRBD2	TRBJ2-7	once	CASSLTSGGSYEQYF	TGTGCCAGCAGCCTAACTAGCGGGGGCTCCTACGAGCAGTACTTC
TRBV27	TRBD1	TRBJ1-1	few	CASSADRFTEAFF	TGTGCCAGCAGCGCGGACAGGTTCACTGAAGCTTTCTTT
TRBV4-1	NA	TRBJ2-7	NA	CASSQGYSGYEQYF	TGCGCCAGCAGCCAAGGGTACAGCGGCTACGAGCAGTACTTC
TRBV4-3	TRBD1	TRBJ1-4	NA	CASSRRTGEEKLFF	TGCGCCAGCAGCCGACGGACAGGGGAGGAAAAACTGTTTTTT
TRBV24-1	TRBD2	TRBJ2-1	NA	CATMGRGVDNEQFF	TGTGCCACCATGGGCCGGGGGGTAGACAATGAGCAGTTCTTC
TRBV7-2	NA	TRBJ1-4	once	CASSLVQGYANEKLFF	TGTGCCAGCAGCTTAGTTCAGGGGTACGCTAATGAAAAACTGTTTTTT
TRBV7-2	NA	TRBJ1-4	NA	CASSLYGSHNEKLFF	TGTGCCAGCAGCTTATATGGCTCCCATAATGAAAAACTGTTTTTT
TRBV5-4	TRBD2	TRBJ2-3	NA	CASSPHTSGGAADTQYF	TGTGCCAGCAGCCCGCATACTAGCGGGGGGGCTGCGGATACGCAGTATTTT
TRBV5-1	NA	TRBJ2-2	once	CASSPIQANTGELFF	TGCGCCAGCAGCCCCATACAGGCGAACACCGGGGAGCTGTTTTTT
TRBV18	NA	TRBJ2-2	NA	CASSPGLTGELFF	TGTGCCAGCTCACCGGGCCTCACCGGGGAGCTGTTTTTT
TRBV5-1	TRBD1	TRBJ2-1	NA	CASSLRKTGGNYNEQFF	TGCGCCAGCAGCTTAAGAAAGACAGGGGGCAACTACAATGAGCAGTTCTTC
TRBV6-5	NA	TRBJ2-5	NA	CASSPVGGSQETQYF	TGTGCCAGCAGTCCGGTCGGCGGTTCCCAAGAGACCCAGTACTTC
TRBV6-5	NA	TRBJ1-6	NA	CATQTALYNSPLHF	TGTGCCACCCAGACAGCCTTGTATAATTCACCCCTCCACTTT
TRBV9	NA	TRBJ1-1	NA	CASSVGSQAGTEAFF	TGTGCCAGCAGCGTAGGGTCCCAGGCGGGGACTGAAGCTTTCTTT
TRBV5-1	TRBD2	TRBJ2-1	NA	CASGLAGGSSYNEQFF	TGCGCCAGCGGACTAGCGGGGGGGAGTTCCTACAATGAGCAGTTCTTC
TRBV24-1	NA	TRBJ2-2	NA	CATSGGGGRELFF	TGTGCCACCAGTGGAGGGGGGGGCAGGGAGCTGTTTTTT
TRBV6-5	NA	TRBJ1-4	NA	CASSVDRTTNEKLFF	TGTGCCAGCAGCGTCGACAGGACAACTAATGAAAAACTGTTTTTT
TRBV15	NA	TRBJ1-4	NA	CATSRGVGSEYNEKLFF	TGTGCCACCAGCAGAGGAGTAGGCTCGGAGTATAATGAAAAACTGTTTTTT
TRBV5-1	TRBD1	TRBJ2-7	NA	CASSLVDRGYEQYF	TGCGCCAGCAGCTTGGTGGACAGGGGTTACGAGCAGTACTTC
TRBV7-6	TRBD1	TRBJ2-5	NA	CASSLRLQGVIQETQYF	TGTGCCAGCAGCTTAAGGCTCCAGGGGGTAATCCAAGAGACCCAGTACTTC
TRBV10-3	NA	TRBJ2-5	NA	CAISDQNQETQYF	TGTGCCATCAGTGATCAGAACCAAGAGACCCAGTACTTC
TRBV7-3	NA	TRBJ1-6	NA	CASSLNGDKNSPLHF	TGTGCCAGCAGCTTAAACGGGGACAAAAATTCACCCCTCCACTTT
TRBV30	NA	TRBJ1-1	NA	CAWRSQLQGIKNTEAFF	TGTGCCTGGAGGTCCCAGTTACAGGGAATAAAGAACACTGAAGCTTTCTTT
TRBV6-5	TRBD1	TRBJ1-6	NA	CASSYSGQRDSPLHF	TGTGCCAGCAGTTACTCGGGACAGAGGGATTCACCCCTCCACTTT
TRBV14	NA	TRBJ2-7	NA	CASSRLGVGVYEQYF	TGTGCCAGCAGCCGGCTAGGGGTAGGGGTCTACGAGCAGTACTTC
TRBV12-5	NA	TRBJ2-7	NA	CASGSQGHEQYF	TGTGCTAGTGGTTCACAGGGCCACGAGCAGTACTTC
TRBV4-1	NA	TRBJ2-1	NA	CASSQDPGLTAYNEQFF	TGCGCCAGCAGCCAAGACCCGGGACTCACAGCATACAATGAGCAGTTCTTC
TRBV10-3	NA	TRBJ1-6	NA	CAIKVDRDSPLHF	TGTGCCATCAAAGTGGACAGAGATTCACCCCTCCACTTT
TRBV7-2	NA	TRBJ1-2	NA	CASRGGGLYGYTF	TGTGCCAGCAGGGGGGGTGGCCTCTATGGCTACACCTTC
TRBV7-9	NA	TRBJ1-5	few	CASSSRDPGGGQPQHF	TGTGCCAGCAGCTCCCGGGACCCGGGGGGCGGTCAGCCCCAGCATTTT
TRBV7-9	TRBD1	TRBJ1-2	NA	CASSKDRVINYGYTF	TGTGCCAGCAGCAAAGACAGGGTTATAAACTATGGCTACACCTTC
TRBV3-1/TRBV3-2	TRBD1	TRBJ2-7	NA	CASSQGTGLNYEQYF	TGTGCCAGCAGCCAAGGGACAGGGTTAAACTACGAGCAGTACTTC